This T cell receptor (beta chain) emerged from a study of blood T cell repertoires in COVID-19 (dated by TCRdb to the early 2020s). Notes on the research overall: Collaborator samples came from the United States, Italy and Spain and covered acute and convalescent phases of COVID-19. The prospective study material was composed of cDNA or gDNA derived from T cells, B-cell-depleted T cells, or PBMCs. Deeply sampled blood TCRbeta repertoires from subjects exposed to, actively infected with, or recovered from COVID-19 were included in the dataset. The repertoires were made available in a free public database intended to serve as a resource for research on the immune response to SARS-CoV-2. The samples were drawn from two sources: the first 160 participants of the ongoing ImmuneRACE study, and 1,254 subjects contributed by 6 global collaborators. Sample metadata almost always included a de-identified subject ID, COVID-19 status, age in years and sex. Where HLA class I and class II types were available, the types were taken from metadata supplied by the sample provider, not from assay-based typing. Findings and caveats that apply to the study as a whole: How much clinical and demographic metadata was included differed by source and by participant, and the metadata was provided uncurated.

TCRbeta CDR3 regions were amplified from genomic DNA by means of the immunoSEQ Assay, a bias-controlled multiplex PCR. Per the source publication's procedure: Nucleated cell counts per sample were estimated from amplification of reference gene primers within the assay. Sequence reads were collapsed and filtered to measure the absolute abundance of every unique TCRbeta CDR3 rearrangement. Productive Simpson clonality was computed per sample as the square root of Simpson's diversity index over productive rearrangements. Drawn from immuneACCESS, this table holds only the in-frame rearrangements with V and J called that TCRdb kept. Clones are partly lost; checked studies trace under half to an unresolved V gene and leave the rest unexplained. The DNA gave D and trimming, while V, J and clone size come from that table. In this sample the table shows fewer than 450,000 clones, roughly 87% of which occur a single time. Jointly, the top ten make up about 0.63% of the sample.

In the prospective study, participants were 18 to 89 years old, resided in fewer than 25 geographic areas of the United States, and were enrolled through a virtual design. In the prospective study, participants were assigned to cohorts based on the clinical history participants reported in a screening survey and a study questionnaire. For ImmuneRACE Cohort 3, a participant was defined as recovered based on two consecutive negative NP/OP PCR tests, clearance by a healthcare professional, or resolution of symptoms. Mobile phlebotomists in the prospective study collected whole blood, serum and a nasopharyngeal or oropharyngeal swab from every participant. Prospective study participants could optionally give additional blood draws and questionnaires over an approximately two-month period. Before DNA extraction, blood samples from the prospective study were shipped at room temperature or frozen. Regarding this clone: Its antigen remains unidentified. Base qualities are not provided; no much larger clone lies one nucleotide away.

V was cut back by 5 bases and J by 4 bases, leaving a gap of 14 bases between them. Sequences WNHNN (CDR1) and SYGVQD (CDR2) are obtained from the germline V gene (reference sequence). The CDR3 spans 15 residues, from the cysteine through the phenylalanine. Only CDR3 DNA is held: 45 bases, read in frame from base 1. The origin of this receptor is a man between 18 and 29 years old who had recovered from COVID-19. The sample taken for sequencing was PBMCs or T cells enriched from blood (not recorded which). The chain uses TRBV10-1 and TRBJ2-2; there is no confident call for the D gene. The CDR3 sequence is CASSFRTPGTGELFF. The nucleotide sequence is given as TGCGCCAGCAGTTTTCGCACTCCTGGCACCGGGGAGCTGTTTTTT.